The 30 T cell receptor beta chains given below trace back to one sample, sequenced in a study of T cells in localized non-small cell lung cancer. TCRdb keeps only in-frame clones here, not all; method: immunoSEQ multiplex PCR. The sample comprises around 15,000 clones, roughly nine tenths of which are singletons, and 2.7% rests with the top ten. Sample: peripheral blood mononuclear cells, taken before any cancer treatment. Receptor source: a man aged 40 to 70 with stage III lung adenocarcinoma.

This clone appeared a few times. The V and J genes are TRBV5-1 and TRBJ2-2, with D tentatively TRBD1 (7 bases). This CDR3 region has 18 residues. The V and J ends lost 1 base and 0 bases respectively, with 16 bases between them. The germline gives CDR1 SGHRS, CDR2 YFSETQ. This CDR3 reads CASSLRGTDDTNTGELFF. CDR3 nucleotide sequence: TGCGCCAGCAGCTTGCGGGGGACAGATGATACGAACACCGGGGAGCTGTTTTTT.

The sample holds a few counts of this clone. The chain uses TRBV6-5 and TRBJ2-7; no reliable D call. Trimming removed 6 bases at V and 0 bases at J, with 6 bases between. This CDR3 region has 12 residues. The germline CDR1 and CDR2 sequences are MNHEY and SVGAGI. The CDR3 DNA reads as TGTGCCAGCAGAGGCAACTCCTACGAGCAGTACTTC. It specifies CASRGNSYEQYF.

This chain joins TRBV7-9 and TRBJ2-5, with D possibly being TRBD2 (7 bases). Trimming removed 5 bases at V and 4 bases at J, with 26 bases between. CDR3 length: 18 amino acids. Germline CDR1 SEHNR, CDR2 FQNEAQ (reference sequence). CDR3 DNA sequence: TGTGCCAGCAGCCCGGCCCATGGGGGCGGGGGCAATGGAGAGACCCAGTACTTC. This codes for CASSPAHGGGGNGETQYF.

V usage is TRBV5-4 and J usage is TRBJ2-1, with a possible D match to TRBD2 (5 bases). The V gene lost 0 bases and the J gene lost 0 bases, with 13 bases spanning the gap. Germline V lookup: CDR1 SGHNT, CDR2 YYREEE (reference sequence). The CDR3 loop spans 17 amino acids. CDR3 region: CASSLGLALSSYNEQFF. DNA for the CDR3: TGTGCCAGCAGCTTGGGGCTAGCCCTCAGCTCCTACAATGAGCAGTTCTTC.

The chain joins TRBV4-3 to TRBJ2-3; maybe TRBD1 (6 bases). CDR3 length: 15 residues. Trimming stripped 5 bases from V and 5 bases from J, with 17 bases between. CDR1 and CDR2 (germline): LGHNA, YSLEER. DNA of the CDR3: TGCGCCAGCAGCACCCAGGGGCTCTGGGGAGATACGCAGTATTTT. Translated: CASSTQGLWGDTQYF.

This clone showed up just once. The rearrangement joins TRBV19 to TRBJ2-3; the match to TRBD2 covers 12 bases. The CDR3 runs 16 residues. The V segment lost 3 bases and the J segment 4 bases; nucleotides outside the gene matches: 5. CDR1 and CDR2 (germline): LNHDA, SQIVND (reference sequence). The CDR3, as DNA: TGTGCCAGTAGTATGACTAGCGGGAGTTTTTCAGATACGCAGTATTTT. Translating gives CASSMTSGSFSDTQYF.

The chain has TRBV9 and TRBJ2-7; 7 positions match TRBD1. Germline values: CDR1 SGDLS, CDR2 YYNGEE. CDR3 length equals 13 residues. V was clipped by 4 bases and J by 5 bases; unmatched bases: 6. CDR3 amino acids: CASSSTGPHEQYF. In DNA, the CDR3 is TGTGCCAGCAGCTCGACAGGGCCCCACGAGCAGTACTTC.

J is TRBJ1-4 and V is TRBV14; TRBD1 is a possible D gene (6 bases). The CDR3 contains 16 residues. V was trimmed by 0 bases and J by 5 bases, leaving 13 bases between them. Germline V gene lookup returns CDR1 SGHDN and CDR2 FVKESK. The chain's CDR3 is CASSQDSQGRNEKLFF. CDR3 coding DNA: TGTGCCAGCAGCCAAGATTCCCAGGGGAGAAATGAAAAACTGTTTTTT. Variable domain in full (rest from reference TRBV14 and TRBJ1-4): EAGVTQFPSHSVIEKGQTVTLRCDPISGHDNLYWYRRVMGKEIKFLLHFVKESKQDESGMPNNRFLAERTGGTYSTLKVQPAELEDSGVYFCASSQDSQGRNEKLFFGSGTQLSVL.

The chain recombines TRBV28 with TRBJ2-1, with 11 positions matching TRBD2. Germline trimming cut 6 bases from V and 4 bases from J; bases unmatched to any gene: 5. The CDR3 totals 15 residues. The V gene's germline CDR1 is MDHEN and CDR2 SYDVKM. The CDR3 DNA is TGTGCCAGCAGGAAGACTAGCGGGGTATACAATGAGCAGTTCTTC. Translating gives CASRKTSGVYNEQFF. Full variable domain (outside the CDR3, taken from reference TRBV28 and TRBJ2-1): DVKVTQSSRYLVKRTGEKVFLECVQDMDHENMFWYRQDPGLGLRLIYFSYDVKMKEKGDIPEGYSVSREKKERFSLILESASTNQTSMYLCASRKTSGVYNEQFFGPGTRLTVL.

In its sample, this clone was seen once. This chain joins TRBV7-6 and TRBJ2-2, with D perhaps TRBD2 (5 bases). CDR1 SGHVS and CDR2 FNYEAQ come from the germline V gene. Trimming pared 1 base from V and 3 bases from J, leaving 6 bases between. The CDR3 is 14 amino acids. For the CDR3, the DNA is TGTGCCAGCAGCTTAGTGCGGGACACCGGGGAGCTGTTTTTT. Its protein is CASSLVRDTGELFF.

This rearrangement joins TRBV7-2 to TRBJ2-7; D unclear. Deletions cut 1 base from V and 0 bases from J, with 16 bases between. Germline V gene sequence: CDR1 SGHTA, CDR2 FQGNSA. The CDR3 runs 17 residues. CDR3 sequence reads: CASSLVVSSANSYEQYF. DNA for the CDR3: TGTGCCAGCAGCTTAGTGGTTTCGAGCGCGAACTCCTACGAGCAGTACTTC.

The gene calls are TRBV6-4 and TRBJ2-1; perhaps TRBD2 as D (6 bases). V lost 3 bases, J lost 2 bases, and 14 bases lay in between. The CDR3 runs 16 residues. Germline V gives CDR1 MRHNA, CDR2 SNTAGT. For the CDR3, the DNA is TGTGCCAGCAGTGAGGGAACGGGAGAGGCCTACAATGAGCAGTTCTTC. This codes for CASSEGTGEAYNEQFF.

The chain carries TRBV11-2 and TRBJ2-5; unclear D gene. The V gene lost 7 bases and the J gene lost 0 bases, with 6 bases spanning the gap. Looked up from germline, CDR1 is SGHAT and CDR2 is FQNNGV. The CDR3 runs 12 residues. The CDR3 here is CASTLYQETQYF. CDR3 DNA sequence: TGTGCCAGCACCCTTTACCAAGAGACCCAGTACTTC. Variable domain in full (rest from reference TRBV11-2 and TRBJ2-5): EAGVAQSPRYKIIEKRQSVAFWCNPISGHATLYWYQQILGQGPKLLIQFQNNGVVDDSQLPKDRFSAERLKGVDSTLKIQPAKLEDSAVYLCASTLYQETQYFGPGTRLLVL.

The chain is built from TRBV6-5 and TRBJ1-4, with unresolved D. Per the germline V gene, CDR1 is MNHEY and CDR2 is SVGAGI. V shed 3 bases and J shed 5 bases, with 13 bases lying between them. This CDR3 comprises 15 residues. The CDR3 DNA reads as TGTGCCAGCAGTTATTGGGCCGGTCCCAATGAAAAACTGTTTTTT. Amino acid sequence: CASSYWAGPNEKLFF.

The chain is built from TRBV10-3 and TRBJ2-3; no clear D gene. CDR1 ENHRY and CDR2 SYGVKD come from the germline V gene. The CDR3 consists of 11 residues. Trimming cost V 6 bases and J 2 bases, with 3 bases left between them. In DNA, the CDR3 is TGTGCCATCAGACCCACAGATACGCAGTATTTT. Amino acids: CAIRPTDTQYF.

The chain recombines TRBV27 with TRBJ1-5, with D tentatively TRBD1 (5 bases). This CDR3 spans 15 amino acids. The germline gives CDR1 MNHEY, CDR2 SMNVEV (reference sequence). V lost 2 bases and J lost 4, with 12 bases in between. CDR3 sequence (DNA): TGTGCCAGCAGTTTAAGTCCGGGGCGAAATCAGCCCCAGCATTTT. It codes for CASSLSPGRNQPQHF.

The rearrangement uses TRBV27 and TRBJ2-3; D not certain. Deletions cut 6 bases from V and 0 bases from J, with 13 bases between. There are 15 residues in the CDR3. Germline V gene lookup returns CDR1 MNHEY and CDR2 SMNVEV (reference sequence). The CDR3 sequence is CASRLGVPSTDTQYF. CDR3 coding DNA: TGTGCCAGCAGACTCGGAGTACCTAGCACAGATACGCAGTATTTT.

This chain's CDR3 is CASRPGKSYEQYF. For the CDR3, the DNA is TGTGCCAGCAGACCCGGGAAATCCTACGAGCAGTACTTC. The genes are TRBV6-5 and TRBJ2-7; D might be TRBD2 (5 bases). The CDR3 length is 13 residues. CDR1 is MNHEY, CDR2 SVGAGI, per germline. Trimming removed 6 bases at V and 1 base at J, with 10 bases between.

The rearrangement links TRBV7-3 to TRBJ2-3; 12 bases match TRBD2. J lost 0 bases, V lost 5 bases, and 3 bases had no gene match. Germline V CDR1 and CDR2: SGHTA, FQGTGA. CDR3 length: 16 amino acids. The CDR3 bases are TGTGCCAGCAGCCTCGGGACTAGCGGGAGCACAGATACGCAGTATTTT. Its translation: CASSLGTSGSTDTQYF. The variable domain in full, with the rest retrieved from reference TRBV7-3 and TRBJ2-3, is GAGVSQTPSNKVTEKGKYVELRCDPISGHTALYWYRQSLGQGPEFLIYFQGTGAADDSGLPNDRFFAVRPEGSVSTLKIQRTERGDSAVYLCASSLGTSGSTDTQYFGPGTRLTVL.

The chain joins TRBV5-1 to TRBJ2-6; D is ambiguous. Germline CDR1 and CDR2: SGHRS and YFSETQ. This CDR3 comprises 15 residues. The V and J ends lost 2 bases and 3 bases respectively, with 9 bases between them. The CDR3 is CASSFEGNGANVLTF. The CDR3 DNA follows: TGCGCCAGCAGCTTCGAAGGAAATGGGGCCAACGTCCTGACTTTC.

The V call is TRBV20-1, the J call TRBJ2-3; the D is unclear. CDR1 and CDR2 (germline): DFQATT, SNEGSKA (reference sequence). V was clipped by 8 bases and J by 5 bases, with 11 bases between them. The CDR3 extends over 11 amino acids. CDR3 amino acids: CSRGIGDTQYF. CDR3 DNA sequence: TGCAGTCGAGGTATTGGAGATACGCAGTATTTT.

The CDR3 bases are TGTGCCAGCAGCTTAGGACGCCAGGGGGCCTACGAGCAGTACTTC. Translated: CASSLGRQGAYEQYF. The chain has TRBV7-9 and TRBJ2-7; 7 bases are shared with TRBD1. The V and J ends lost 1 base and 2 bases, in that order; junction bases with no gene match: 5. Germline V gene data show CDR1 as SEHNR and CDR2 as FQNEAQ (reference sequence). The CDR3 covers 15 residues.

The chain combines TRBV5-1 with TRBJ2-2, with 9 bases fitting TRBD1. The CDR3 contains 16 residues. Trimming removed 0 bases from V and 6 bases from J; junction bases left unmatched: 6. Germline values: CDR1 SGHRS, CDR2 YFSETQ. CDR3 residues: CASSLVGQGTAGELFF. The CDR3 nucleotides are TGCGCCAGCAGCTTGGTCGGACAGGGGACGGCCGGGGAGCTGTTTTTT.

The DNA of the CDR3 is TGTGCCAGCAGTCTCGGACAGTCCCAACAAGAGACCCAGTACTTC. This sequence encodes CASSLGQSQQETQYF. V is TRBV6-6 and J is TRBJ2-5, with D possibly matching TRBD1 (6 bases). V was pared by 5 bases and J by 2 bases, with 15 bases between. The CDR3 consists of 15 residues. The germline V gene has CDR1 MNHNY and CDR2 SVGAGI (reference sequence).

V and J are TRBV5-3 and TRBJ2-7, with D perhaps TRBD1 (5 bases). TRBV5-3 is marked as an open reading frame, function uncertain. V dropped 8 bases and J dropped 6 bases, with 18 bases sitting between them. The CDR3 has 13 amino acids. The chain's CDR3 is CASSPTQGSEQYF. In DNA form, the CDR3 reads TGTGCCAGCAGCCCGACCCAGGGTAGCGAGCAGTACTTC.

The chain couples TRBV30 to TRBJ2-2, with TRBD1 as a possible D gene (6 bases). Looked up from germline, CDR1 is GTSNPN and CDR2 is SVGIG (reference sequence). The V gene lost 5 bases and the J gene lost 7 bases, with 11 bases spanning the gap. The CDR3 sequence is 12 residues long. As DNA, the CDR3 is TGTGCCTGGTCCAGGGGTGGCGGGGAGCTGTTTTTT. It encodes CAWSRGGGELFF.

V usage is TRBV2 and J usage is TRBJ2-7, with 10 nucleotides matching TRBD2. The CDR3 is made up of 14 amino acids. With V trimmed by 5 bases and J by 0 bases, 1 base remained unmatched. Germline V CDR1 and CDR2: SNHLY, FYNNEI. The CDR3 loop reads CASSRTSGSYEQYF. DNA of the CDR3: TGTGCCAGCAGTCGGACTAGCGGCTCCTACGAGCAGTACTTC.

V is TRBV7-2 and J is TRBJ1-4; TRBD1 aligns across 10 bases. The germline CDR1 and CDR2 sequences are SGHTA and FQGNSA. J gave up 5 bases and V 5 bases, and 2 bases lay outside the gene matches. The CDR3 spans 14 residues. The CDR3 is CASSRTGGNEKLFF. CDR3 in DNA: TGTGCCAGCAGCCGGACAGGGGGGAATGAAAAACTGTTTTTT. Based on the CDR3 plus reference TRBV7-2 and TRBJ1-4, the full variable domain is GAGVSQSPSNKVTEKGKDVELRCDPISGHTALYWYRQSLGQGLEFLIYFQGNSAPDKSGLPSDRFSAERTGGSVSTLTIQRTQQEDSAVYLCASSRTGGNEKLFFGSGTQLSVL.

V is TRBV5-1 and J is TRBJ1-2, with D possibly matching TRBD1 (6 bases). The CDR3 runs 14 residues. Trimming left V 6 bases short and J 0 bases short, with 12 bases between. Per the germline V gene, CDR1 is SGHRS and CDR2 is YFSETQ. The CDR3 reads CASNMGTSNYGYTF. The CDR3 DNA sequence: TGCGCCAGCAACATGGGGACATCTAACTATGGCTACACCTTC.

The chain employs TRBV4-3 and TRBJ2-7, with 9 bases that match TRBD2. The CDR3 covers 15 residues. Germline CDR1 is LGHNA and CDR2 is YSLEER. Trimming cost V 2 bases and J 4 bases; bases outside gene matches: 6. CDR3 DNA sequence: TGCGCCAGCAGCCAAATGGCTAGCGGGATTTACGAGCAGTACTTC. Protein product: CASSQMASGIYEQYF.